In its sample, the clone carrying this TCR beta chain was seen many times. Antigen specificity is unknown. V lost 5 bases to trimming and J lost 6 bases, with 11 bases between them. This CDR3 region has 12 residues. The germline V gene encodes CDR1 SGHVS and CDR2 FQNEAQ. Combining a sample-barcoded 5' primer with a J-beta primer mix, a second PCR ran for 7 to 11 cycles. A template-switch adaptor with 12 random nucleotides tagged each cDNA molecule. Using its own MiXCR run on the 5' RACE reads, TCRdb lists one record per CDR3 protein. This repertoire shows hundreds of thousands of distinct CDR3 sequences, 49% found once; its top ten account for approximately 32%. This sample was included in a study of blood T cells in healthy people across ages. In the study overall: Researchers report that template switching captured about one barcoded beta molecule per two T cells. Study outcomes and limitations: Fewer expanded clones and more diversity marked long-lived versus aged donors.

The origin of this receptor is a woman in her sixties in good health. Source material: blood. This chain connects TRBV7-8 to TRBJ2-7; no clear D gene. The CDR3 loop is CASSRRLSEQYF. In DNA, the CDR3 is TGTGCCAGCAGCCGGCGATTGAGCGAGCAGTACTTC. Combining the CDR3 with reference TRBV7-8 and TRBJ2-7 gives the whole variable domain GAGVSQSPRYKVAKRGQDVALRCDPISGHVSLFWYQQALGQGPEFLTYFQNEAQLDKSGLPSDRFFAERPEGSVSTLKIQRTQQEDSAVYLCASSRRLSEQYFGPGTRLTVT.